This TCR beta chain was retrieved from a study of cytomegalovirus exposure and HLA in healthy donors. Study-wide background: The approximately 120 validation repertoires and the 666 first-cohort repertoires shared a platform, a later analysis reported. Overall study findings and caveats: Most TCR sequences were seen very rarely across donors, but some public TCRs occurred in many. In vitro data verified three CMV-associated chains as specific for CMV antigens.

Germline CDR1 is KGHSH and CDR2 is LQKENI. The CDR3 is 15 residues long. Trimming took 6 bases from V and 2 from J, leaving 13 bases between them. Comments on this clone: Its specificity is unknown.

The protocol was immunoSEQ multiplex PCR, while the TCRdb copy is restricted to in-frame clones and leaves out a portion. The sample lists 200,000 or so clones, roughly 84% occurring once. This sequence joins TRBV18 and TRBJ2-2; tentatively, D is TRBD2 (5 bases). The sequenced material came from PBMCs. This clonotype was sampled from a woman in her twenties or thirties in good health and CMV-seropositive. In DNA form, the CDR3 reads TGTGCCAGCTCTGACGACTACCTTAACACCGGGGAGCTGTTTTTT. Translation gives CASSDDYLNTGELFF.